The clone carrying this T cell receptor (beta chain) was picked up many times. Its matching antigen is unknown. CDR3 length: 16 residues. The junction had 5 bases not matched to a gene; V was cut back by 2 bases and J by 2 bases. From germline, CDR1 is MNHEY and CDR2 SVGEGT. Molecular barcoded adaptors covering alpha/delta and beta/gamma chains were used on approximately 400 ng RNA. TCRdb fed the reads into MiXCR, producing one record per CDR3 protein. This table has 100,000 to 150,000 distinct CDR3 sequences, about 13% appearing once. The entry originates in a study of read filtering for tumor transcriptome and immune sequencing. Whole-study results and caveats: IR-seq captured clonotypes deeper and more reliably than RNA-seq. Approximately 80% of IR-seq clonotypes had one read, totaling around 4% of reads; RNA-seq: approximately 73% and 42%.

The material sequenced was a population of CD138-negative cells sorted from bone marrow. The chain combines TRBV6-2 or TRBV6-3 with TRBJ2-5, with 10 positions matching TRBD1. The clonotype originates from a donor aged 40 or older with multiple myeloma. The CDR3 is CASSYRRTGGQETQYF. CDR3 nucleotides: TGTGCCAGCAGTTACCGAAGGACAGGGGGTCAAGAGACCCAGTACTTC.